The 8 T cell receptor beta chains reported below all come from one sample, sequenced in a study of technical replicates of blood from a handful of donors. Data came from immunoSEQ multiplex PCR; TCRdb stores just in-frame clones and leaves some out. The sample has 65,000 to 90,000 clones, roughly 90% seen once. Material for sequencing was T cells isolated from PBMCs. All receptors derive from a human donor in good health.

This clone has only a few counts. The chain recombines TRBV19 with TRBJ1-1, with unresolved D. The germline V gene encodes CDR1 LNHDA and CDR2 SQIVND (reference sequence). The V end was cut by 5 bases, the J end by 3 bases, with 7 bases between. The CDR3 is 12 residues long. Here the CDR3 reads CASSFGDTEAFF. The CDR3, as DNA: TGTGCCAGTAGTTTCGGGGACACTGAAGCTTTCTTT.

A single count supports this clone. The chain combines TRBV30 with TRBJ2-2; D is possibly TRBD1 (5 bases). V was shortened by 0 bases and J by 7 bases, with 9 bases between the two germline ends. Per the germline V gene, CDR1 is GTSNPN and CDR2 is SVGIG (reference sequence). The CDR3 is 13 residues long. The CDR3 spells CAWSVHRGGELFF. The CDR3 DNA reads TGTGCCTGGAGTGTACATAGGGGCGGGGAGCTGTTTTTT.

Here the CDR3 reads CASSLDFRVEKLFF. The CDR3 bases are TGTGCCAGCAGCTTAGATTTCAGGGTTGAAAAACTGTTTTTT. The chain employs TRBV7-9 and TRBJ1-4; possibly TRBD1 for D (5 bases). This CDR3 is 14 amino acids long. Per the germline V gene, CDR1 is SEHNR and CDR2 is FQNEAQ (reference sequence). V dropped 1 base and J dropped 7 bases, with 10 bases sitting between them.

The V gene is TRBV4-1, the J gene TRBJ2-4, with no clear D. The germline V gene encodes CDR1 MGHRA and CDR2 YSYEKL. This CDR3 comprises 14 residues. The V gene lost 0 bases and the J gene lost 8 bases, with 11 bases spanning the gap. CDR3 in DNA: TGCGCCAGCAGCCAAGACATCGACTGGGACATTCAGTACTTC. Translation: CASSQDIDWDIQYF.

Here the CDR3 reads CASRQGLGETQYF. The DNA for the CDR3 is TGTGCCAGCAGACAGGGTTTGGGGGAGACCCAGTACTTC. The chain is built from TRBV7-9 and TRBJ2-5; tentative D call: TRBD1 (6 bases). Germline-derived CDR1 and CDR2 are SEHNR and FQNEAQ (reference sequence). Trimming removed 6 bases from V and 5 bases from J, with 13 bases in between. This CDR3 is built from 13 residues.

The table lists this clone with a count of one. The chain is built from TRBV9 and TRBJ1-2; D not certain. The ends were cut back, 7 bases at V and 1 base at J, with 8 bases in the middle. This CDR3 region has 12 residues. CDR1 is SGDLS and CDR2 is YYNGEE in the germline V gene. This chain's CDR3 is CASSSGNYGYTF. The CDR3 DNA reads TGTGCCAGCTCGTCAGGTAACTATGGCTACACCTTC. The variable domain in full, with the rest retrieved from reference TRBV9 and TRBJ1-2, is DSGVTQTPKHLITATGQRVTLRCSPRSGDLSVYWYQQSLDQGLQFLIQYYNGEERAKGNILERFSAQQFPDLHSELNLSSLELGDSALYFCASSSGNYGYTFGSGTRLTVV.

This chain links TRBV6-4 with TRBJ2-1, with 15 bases matching TRBD2. With 6 bases clipped from V and 16 bases from J, the junction kept 10 bases outside the gene matches. This CDR3 is 14 amino acids long. Germline CDR1 and CDR2: MRHNA and SNTAGT. CDR3 in amino acids: CASRDTGTSGRFFF. The CDR3 nucleotides are TGTGCCAGCAGAGACACCGGGACTAGCGGGAGGTTCTTCTTC.

The V and J genes are TRBV11-2 and TRBJ1-4; no firm D call. The V and J ends lost 2 bases and 7 bases respectively, with 14 bases between them. This CDR3 spans 15 amino acids. The germline V gene encodes CDR1 SGHAT and CDR2 FQNNGV. CDR3 in amino acids: CASSLTRVIGEKLFF. In DNA form, the CDR3 reads TGTGCCAGCAGCTTAACTAGGGTTATTGGTGAAAAACTGTTTTTT.